This T cell receptor beta chain is drawn from a study of siplizumab effects on memory and regulatory T cells. About this clone: The antigen is unknown.

V lost 10 bases and J 6 bases, leaving 17 bases between the germline ends. This CDR3 has 12 residues. Germline V gene data show CDR1 as SGHRS and CDR2 as YFSETQ. Here immunoSEQ multiplex PCR was the method, and the copy in TCRdb shows in-frame clones only, minus some. The sample lists approximately 98,000 clones, just under 95% seen once, with roughly 1.3% in the top ten. Study-wide findings and caveats: Alloreactive sequences tracing back to unstimulated CD4+ memory cells fell significantly with siplizumab. The study found that mappable alloreactive CD4+ clones averaged about 70% Treg-derived with siplizumab and roughly 30% in controls.

Sequences were obtained from non-Treg CD4+ T cells sorted from blood. This chain joins TRBV5-1 and TRBJ2-7; D possibly uses TRBD1 or TRBD2 (5 bases each). The clonotype originates from a human donor in good health. Written as DNA, the CDR3 is TGCGCCGGCGTTCGGGGCACAGGCGAGCAGTACTTC. Protein sequence: CAGVRGTGEQYF.